This is a list of T cell receptor beta chains from one sample in a study of beta chain features in type 1 diabetes. Sequencing used immunoSEQ multiplex PCR; TCRdb keeps in-frame clones, though not all of them. The table includes about 160,000 clones, roughly 8% detected once. Sequenced sample: central memory CD4+ T cells from blood. The receptor source for this set is a middle-aged woman with type 1 diabetes. Each CDR3 is given with its conserved first and last residue. A D gene is named only where the DNA matches it firmly. Only some rows state a clone size, as once, few, many or a class for expanded clones.

>many|TRBV6-1|TRBD2|TRBJ2-5
TGTGCCAGCAGTGCAAGGGTCGGGACTAGCGGGAGCGCCCGGGAGACCCAGTACTTC
CASSARVGTSGSARETQYF
>-|TRBV29-1|-|TRBJ1-1
TGCAGCGTTGAGAACAGGGAGAACACTGAAGCTTTCTTT
CSVENRENTEAFF
>few|TRBV28|TRBD1|TRBJ1-1
TGTGCCAGCAGAATCACCGGGACAGGGCTAGCTTTCTTT
CASRITGTGLAFF
>-|TRBV11-2|TRBD1|TRBJ1-4
TGTGCCAGCAGAGCCGGGACAGTTGCAACTAATGAAAAACTGTTTTTT
CASRAGTVATNEKLFF
>few|TRBV30|TRBD1|TRBJ2-7
TGTGCCTGGGGACAGGGGGCGACTTACGAGCAGTACTTC
CAWGQGATYEQYF
>-|TRBV4-2|-|TRBJ2-7
TGTGCCAGCAGCCAAGGGACATGGCAGTACGAGCAGTACTTC
CASSQGTWQYEQYF
>few|TRBV2|TRBD1|TRBJ1-5
TGTGCCAGCAAGGGACAGGAATATCAGCCCCAGCATTTT
CASKGQEYQPQHF
>-|TRBV7-8|TRBD2|TRBJ2-5
TGTGCCAGCAGCTCACGTGGGGGGAGGGGACGGGGAGAGACCCAGTACTTC
CASSSRGGRGRGETQYF
>few|TRBV7-7|TRBD1|TRBJ2-2
TGTGCTAGCAGCCCGGACAGGGGTGCAGGCGGGGAGCTGTTTTTT
CASSPDRGAGGELFF
>-|TRBV2|-|TRBJ2-7
TGTGCCAGCCTGGACAGTCCCTACGAGCAGTACTTC
CASLDSPYEQYF
>few|TRBV7-2|TRBD1|TRBJ2-3
TGTGCCAGCAGCTCCTTGGGGGACAGGGGAGATACGCAGTATTTT
CASSSLGDRGDTQYF
>-|TRBV7-9|-|TRBJ2-7
TGTGCCAGCAGCGGGCCGCCGCTCGAGCAGTACTTC
CASSGPPLEQYF
>-|TRBV9|-|TRBJ2-5
TGTGCCAGCAGCTTCGGGCAAGAGACCCAGTACTTC
CASSFGQETQYF
>-|TRBV6-6|-|TRBJ2-7
TGTGCCAGCAGTTCCTCGTCAGGTACCGAGCAGTACTTC
CASSSSSGTEQYF
>few|TRBV9|-|TRBJ1-2
TGTGCCAGCAGCACCAACAGGGAGAACTATGGCTACACCTTC
CASSTNRENYGYTF
>-|TRBV4-3|TRBD1|TRBJ1-1
TGCGCCAGCAGATTGACAGGGAGCACTGAAGCTTTCTTT
CASRLTGSTEAFF
>-|TRBV2|-|TRBJ1-2
TGTGCCAGCAGTGAAGCGGCCAGAGGAGGGTCCTATGGCTACACCTTC
CASSEAARGGSYGYTF
>few|TRBV7-2|-|TRBJ1-2
TGTGCCAGCAGCCTCGGCTGGAGGGTCCTAAACTATGGCTACACCTTC
CASSLGWRVLNYGYTF
>few|TRBV7-2|TRBD1|TRBJ2-6
TGTGCCAGCAGCTACCGGGACAGCAGCTCTGGGGCCAACGTCCTGACTTTC
CASSYRDSSSGANVLTF
>-|TRBV25-1|-|TRBJ2-7
TGTGCCAGCAGGACATACAGGGAGGGCGGCGAGCAGTACTTC
CASRTYREGGEQYF
>-|TRBV4-1|-|TRBJ2-2
TGCGCCAGCAGCACTCCCGACAGCACCGGGGAGCTGTTTTTT
CASSTPDSTGELFF
>-|TRBV7-8|-|TRBJ2-3
TGTGCCAGCAGTAACACAGATACGCAGTATTTT
CASSNTDTQYF
>few|TRBV25-1|-|TRBJ2-7
TGTGCCAGCAGGGACAGACTCTACGAGCAGTACTTC
CASRDRLYEQYF
>-|TRBV9|-|TRBJ2-1
TGTGCCAGCAGCGTAGGGCAGGTCAATGAGCAGTTCTTC
CASSVGQVNEQFF
>few|TRBV2|-|TRBJ2-5
TGTGCCAGCAGTGGATCGGGGAACGTAGAGACCCAGTACTTC
CASSGSGNVETQYF
>few|TRBV6-5|TRBD2|TRBJ2-7
TGTGCCAGCAGTTACGGGGCGGGAGCCTACGAGCAGTACTTC
CASSYGAGAYEQYF
>few|TRBV10-3|TRBD2|TRBJ2-1
TGTGCCATCAGCGGCCGGGCGGGAGACACCTACAATGAGCAGTTCTTC
CAISGRAGDTYNEQFF
>few|TRBV9|-|TRBJ1-1
TGTGCCAGCAGCGTGGACAGCCTGAACACTGAAGCTTTCTTT
CASSVDSLNTEAFF
>-|TRBV18|-|TRBJ2-7
TGTGCCAGCTTTACCGGGACTAGGGGGCTCGAGCAGTACTTC
CASFTGTRGLEQYF
>few|TRBV30|-|TRBJ1-4
TGTGCCTGGAGTTGGACTCCGGGGGAAAAACTGTTTTTT
CAWSWTPGEKLFF
>-|TRBV5-6|TRBD1|TRBJ1-1
TGTGCCAGCAGCTTTCGGGACAGGGTAACTGAAGCTTTCTTT
CASSFRDRVTEAFF
>-|TRBV28|-|TRBJ2-2
TGTGCCAGCAGTTTGGCGTTTGGGGGCCTGACCGGGGAGCTGTTTTTT
CASSLAFGGLTGELFF
>-|TRBV7-9|TRBD1|TRBJ1-1
TGTGCCAGCAGCTTAGCTCGACAGGGGAACACTGAAGCTTTCTTT
CASSLARQGNTEAFF
>few|TRBV11-3|-|TRBJ2-3
TGTGCCAGCAGCTTGGGGACTCTCTATAGCACAGATACGCAGTATTTT
CASSLGTLYSTDTQYF
>few|TRBV18|-|TRBJ1-5
TGTGCCAGCTCACCCCCATCGGAGAGTCAGCCCCAGCATTTT
CASSPPSESQPQHF
>-|TRBV28|-|TRBJ1-4
TGTGCCAGCAGTCCACTTTCGAATGAAAAACTGTTTTTT
CASSPLSNEKLFF
>-|TRBV27|-|TRBJ2-7
TGTGCCAGTACGGGACACCTAACAGGGGAGCAGTACTTC
CASTGHLTGEQYF
>few|TRBV6-5|-|TRBJ2-2
TGTGCCAGCAGTTACTCTCCGGGAACCGGGGAGCTGTTTTTT
CASSYSPGTGELFF
>few|TRBV11-2|-|TRBJ1-1
TGTGCCAGCAGCTCCCCTAATATGAACACTGAAGCTTTCTTT
CASSSPNMNTEAFF
>-|TRBV29-1|-|TRBJ2-7
TGCAGCGTTGAAGATATGGGCCAGGCAGCTGGGCAGTACTTC
CSVEDMGQAAGQYF
>-|TRBV11-2|-|TRBJ1-5
TGTGCCAGCAGCTTATCAGGGTTTGGGCCCCAGCATTTT
CASSLSGFGPQHF
>many|TRBV30|TRBD2|TRBJ2-7
TGTGCCTGCCAACGCGGGGCGGGAGGGTCCTACGAGCAGTACTTC
CACQRGAGGSYEQYF